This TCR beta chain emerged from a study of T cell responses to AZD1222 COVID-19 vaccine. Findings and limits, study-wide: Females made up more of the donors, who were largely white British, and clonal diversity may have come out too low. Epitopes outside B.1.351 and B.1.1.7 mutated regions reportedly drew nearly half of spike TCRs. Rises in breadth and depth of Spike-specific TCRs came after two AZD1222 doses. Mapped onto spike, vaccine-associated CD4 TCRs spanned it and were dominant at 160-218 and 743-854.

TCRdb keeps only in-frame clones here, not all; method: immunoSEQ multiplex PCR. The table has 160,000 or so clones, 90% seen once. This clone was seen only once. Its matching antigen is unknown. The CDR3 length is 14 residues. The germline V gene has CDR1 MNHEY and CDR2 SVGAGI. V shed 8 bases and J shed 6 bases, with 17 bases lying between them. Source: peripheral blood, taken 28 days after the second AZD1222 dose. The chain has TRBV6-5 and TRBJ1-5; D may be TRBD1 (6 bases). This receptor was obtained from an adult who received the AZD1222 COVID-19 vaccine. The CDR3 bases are TGTGCCAGCCGAGGGGGAAAGGTTAGTCAGCCCCAGCATTTT. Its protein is CASRGGKVSQPQHF.